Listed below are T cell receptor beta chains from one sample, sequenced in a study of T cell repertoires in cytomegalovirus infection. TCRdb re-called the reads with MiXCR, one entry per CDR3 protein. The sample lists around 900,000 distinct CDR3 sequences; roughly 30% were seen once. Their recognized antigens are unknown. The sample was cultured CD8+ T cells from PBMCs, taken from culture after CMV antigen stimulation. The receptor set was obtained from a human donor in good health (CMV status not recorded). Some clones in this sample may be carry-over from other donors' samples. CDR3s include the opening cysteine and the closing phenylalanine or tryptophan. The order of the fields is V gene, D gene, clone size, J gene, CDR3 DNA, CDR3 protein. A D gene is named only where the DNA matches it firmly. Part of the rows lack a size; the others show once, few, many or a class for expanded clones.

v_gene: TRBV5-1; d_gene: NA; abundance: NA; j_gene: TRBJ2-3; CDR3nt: TGCGCCAGCAGCTGGACGGGGCTGGAAAGAGCAGATACGCAGTATTTT; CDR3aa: CASSWTGLERADTQYF
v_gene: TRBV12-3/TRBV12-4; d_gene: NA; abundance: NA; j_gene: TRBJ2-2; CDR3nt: TGTGCCAGCAGTACGGACTCGACGATGTCTGGGGAGCTGTTTTTT; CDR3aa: CASSTDSTMSGELFF
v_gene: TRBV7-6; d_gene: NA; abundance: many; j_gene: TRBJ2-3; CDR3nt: TGTGCCAGCAGCTTGGTTCGGGGCACAGATACGCAGTATTTT; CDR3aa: CASSLVRGTDTQYF
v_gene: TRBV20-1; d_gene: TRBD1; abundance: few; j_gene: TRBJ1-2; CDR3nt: TGCAGTGCTAGAAACCCAGGGACAGACTATGGCTACACCTTC; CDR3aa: CSARNPGTDYGYTF
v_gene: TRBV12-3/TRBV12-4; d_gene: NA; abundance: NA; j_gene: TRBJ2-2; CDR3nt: TGTGCCAGCACCACATCCGGGGAGCTGTTTTTT; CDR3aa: CASTTSGELFF
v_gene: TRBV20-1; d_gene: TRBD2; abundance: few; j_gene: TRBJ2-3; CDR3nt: TGCAGTGCTAGAGTGACGAGCGGGGGCGCAGATACGCAGTATTTT; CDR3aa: CSARVTSGGADTQYF
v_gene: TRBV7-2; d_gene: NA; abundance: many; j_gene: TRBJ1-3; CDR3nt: TGTGCCAGCAGCTTTATTTCGGACACCATATATTTT; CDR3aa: CASSFISDTIYF
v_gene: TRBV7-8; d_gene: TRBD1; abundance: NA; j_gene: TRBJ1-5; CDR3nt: TGTGCCAGCAGACTAGGGGGCGGCAATCAGCCCCAGCATTTT; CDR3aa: CASRLGGGNQPQHF
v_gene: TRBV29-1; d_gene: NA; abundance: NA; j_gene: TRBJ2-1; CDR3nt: TGCAGCGTTGCTCCTTGGGGAGAGAGCTCCTACAATGAGCAGTTCTTC; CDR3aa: CSVAPWGESSYNEQFF
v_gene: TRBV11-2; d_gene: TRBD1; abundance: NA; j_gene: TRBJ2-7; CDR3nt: TGTGCCAGCAGCGGTCTGACAGGGGTTTTAGAGGAGCAGTACTTC; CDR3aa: CASSGLTGVLEEQYF
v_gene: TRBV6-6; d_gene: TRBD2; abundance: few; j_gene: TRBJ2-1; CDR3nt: TGTGCCAGCAGACGGTCGGCCGGGACTAGTCCCAATGAGCAGTTCTTC; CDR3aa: CASRRSAGTSPNEQFF
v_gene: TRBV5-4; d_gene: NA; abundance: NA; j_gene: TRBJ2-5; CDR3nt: TGTGCCAGCAGCCCGTCGGGGAAAGGGGAGACCCAGTACTTC; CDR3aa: CASSPSGKGETQYF
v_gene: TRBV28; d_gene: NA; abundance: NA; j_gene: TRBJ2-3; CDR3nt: TGTGCCAGCACCTCTCCAAACCAAGACGCCACGGATACGCAGTATTTT; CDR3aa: CASTSPNQDATDTQYF
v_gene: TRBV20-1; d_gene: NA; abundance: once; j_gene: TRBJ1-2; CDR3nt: TGCAGTGCTAGAGGAAGGGAAAGGGAAGGCATAGGGAACTATGGCTACACCTTC; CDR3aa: CSARGREREGIGNYGYTF
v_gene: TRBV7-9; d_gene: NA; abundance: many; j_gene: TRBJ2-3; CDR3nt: TGTGCCGCGATACTATCCGGGGGCCGCACAGATACGCAGTATTTT; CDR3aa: CAAILSGGRTDTQYF
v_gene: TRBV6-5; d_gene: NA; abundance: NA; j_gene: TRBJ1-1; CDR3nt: TGTGCCAGCATGCGGGAAGGTAGAAGGAACACTGAAGCTTTCTTT; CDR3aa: CASMREGRRNTEAFF
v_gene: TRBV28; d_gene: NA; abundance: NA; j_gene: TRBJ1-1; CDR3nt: TGTGCCAGCAGTTCCCCCTTTAGGTCGAACACTGAAGCTTTCTTT; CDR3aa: CASSSPFRSNTEAFF
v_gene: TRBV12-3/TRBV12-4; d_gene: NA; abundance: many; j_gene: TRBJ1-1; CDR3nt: TGTGCCAGCAGTTTAGTTTTTACAGCGAACACTGAAGCTTTCTTT; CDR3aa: CASSLVFTANTEAFF
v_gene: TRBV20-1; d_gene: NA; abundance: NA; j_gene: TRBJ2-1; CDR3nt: TGCAGTGCTAGAGATGGAACTAGCTCCTCCTACAATGAGCAGTTCTTC; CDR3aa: CSARDGTSSSYNEQFF
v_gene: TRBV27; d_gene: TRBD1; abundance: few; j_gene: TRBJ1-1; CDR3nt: TGTGCCAGCAGGGTGATCACAGGGGGGACTGAAGCTTTCTTT; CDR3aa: CASRVITGGTEAFF
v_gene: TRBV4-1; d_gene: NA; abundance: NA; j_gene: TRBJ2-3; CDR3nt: TGCGCCAGCAGCCAGGTAGATGGGGGGCCTAGCACAGATACGCAGTATTTT; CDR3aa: CASSQVDGGPSTDTQYF
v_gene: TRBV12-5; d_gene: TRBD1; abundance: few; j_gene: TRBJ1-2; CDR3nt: TGTGCTAGTGGGGACGACAGGGGGAGGGATGGCTACACCTTC; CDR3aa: CASGDDRGRDGYTF
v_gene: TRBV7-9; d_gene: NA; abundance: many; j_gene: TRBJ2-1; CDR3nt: TGTGCCAGCAGCTTATCTGACAGCGGAAGCTCCTACAATGAGCAGTTCTTC; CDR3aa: CASSLSDSGSSYNEQFF
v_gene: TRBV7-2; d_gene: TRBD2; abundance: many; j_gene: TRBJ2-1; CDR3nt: TGTGCCAGCAGCTTAGCACTAGCGGGGTTATTTTACGACAATGAGCAGTTCTTC; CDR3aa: CASSLALAGLFYDNEQFF
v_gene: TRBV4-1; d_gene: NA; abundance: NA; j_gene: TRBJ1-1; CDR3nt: TGCGCCAGCAGCCAAATTGTCCCGCCCGGTGAAGCTTTCTTT; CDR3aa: CASSQIVPPGEAFF
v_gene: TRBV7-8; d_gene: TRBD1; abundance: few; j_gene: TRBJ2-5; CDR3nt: TGTGCCAGCAGCGGACCGGGACAGGGGGTTGATGAGACCCAGTACTTC; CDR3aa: CASSGPGQGVDETQYF
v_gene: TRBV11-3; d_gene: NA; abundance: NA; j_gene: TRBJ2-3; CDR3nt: TGTGCCAGCAGCTTATCCGCTGCTAGCACAGATACGCAGTATTTT; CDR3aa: CASSLSAASTDTQYF
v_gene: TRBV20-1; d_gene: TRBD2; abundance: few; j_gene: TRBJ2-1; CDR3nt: TGCAGTGCTAGAGACCCACTAGCGGGGGCCTACAATGAGCAGTTCTTC; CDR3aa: CSARDPLAGAYNEQFF
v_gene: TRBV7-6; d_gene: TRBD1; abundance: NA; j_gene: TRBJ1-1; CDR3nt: TGTGCCAGCAGCTTAGTGTTAGTAGGGGGCTCGGCGGGGAACACTGAAGCTTTCTTT; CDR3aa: CASSLVLVGGSAGNTEAFF
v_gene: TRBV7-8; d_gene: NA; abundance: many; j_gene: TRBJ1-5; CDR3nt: TGTGCCAGCAGCTTTCATCGGAGCGCGGGTGGACAAAGCAATCAGCCCCAGCATTTT; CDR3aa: CASSFHRSAGGQSNQPQHF
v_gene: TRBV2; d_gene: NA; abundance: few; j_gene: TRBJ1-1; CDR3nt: TGTGCCAGCCGGCGGGGGGGAGAGAACACTGAAGCTTTCTTT; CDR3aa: CASRRGGENTEAFF
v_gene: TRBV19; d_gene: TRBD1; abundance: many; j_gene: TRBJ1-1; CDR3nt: TGTGCCAGCAGCCCCGGGACAGGCCTGAACACTGAAGCTTTCTTT; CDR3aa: CASSPGTGLNTEAFF
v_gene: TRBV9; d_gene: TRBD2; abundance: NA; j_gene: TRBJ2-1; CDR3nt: TGTGCCAGCAGCGTAGTGGCGGGGGGGCTTCTTCAGTTCTTC; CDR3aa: CASSVVAGGLLQFF
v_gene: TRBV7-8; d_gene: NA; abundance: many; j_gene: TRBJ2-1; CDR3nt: TGTGCCAGCAGCTCCTCCTTCGGGAGCAGGGGAGTGGATGAGCAGTTCTTC; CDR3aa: CASSSSFGSRGVDEQFF
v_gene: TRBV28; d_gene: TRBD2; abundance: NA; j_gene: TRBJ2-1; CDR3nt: TGTGCCAGCACCCTAAGACTAGCGGGGGTGGGTTTCAATGAGCAGTTCTTC; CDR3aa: CASTLRLAGVGFNEQFF
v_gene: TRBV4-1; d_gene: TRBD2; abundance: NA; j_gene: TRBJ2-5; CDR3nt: TGCGCCAGCAGCCGGGGGAGCGGGGGACAAGAGACCCAGTACTTC; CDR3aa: CASSRGSGGQETQYF
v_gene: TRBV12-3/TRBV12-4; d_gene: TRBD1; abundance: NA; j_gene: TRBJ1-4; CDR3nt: TGTGCCAGCAGTGATACCGGGACAGGGAGTGAAAAACTGTTTTTT; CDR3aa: CASSDTGTGSEKLFF
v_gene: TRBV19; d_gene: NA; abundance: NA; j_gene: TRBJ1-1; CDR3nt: TGTGCCAGCTTCGTCGGGGTAGCAGCTTTCTTT; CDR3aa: CASFVGVAAFF
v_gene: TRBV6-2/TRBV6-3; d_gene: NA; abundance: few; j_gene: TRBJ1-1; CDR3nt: TGTGCCAGCAGTGCGACGGGAGGGTGGACTGAAGCTTTCTTT; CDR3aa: CASSATGGWTEAFF
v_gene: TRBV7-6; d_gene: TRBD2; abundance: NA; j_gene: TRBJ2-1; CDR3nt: TGTGCCAGCAGCTTAGAATTTCTAGCGGGGAGAGACAATGAGCAGTTCTTC; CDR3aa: CASSLEFLAGRDNEQFF
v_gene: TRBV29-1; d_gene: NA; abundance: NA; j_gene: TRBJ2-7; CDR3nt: TGCAGCGTTGACAACGAAGGCTACGAGCAGTACTTC; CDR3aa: CSVDNEGYEQYF
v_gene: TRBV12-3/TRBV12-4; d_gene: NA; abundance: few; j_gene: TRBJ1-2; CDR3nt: TGTGCCAGCAGTTTAGAACAGGTCTATGGCTACACCTTC; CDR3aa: CASSLEQVYGYTF
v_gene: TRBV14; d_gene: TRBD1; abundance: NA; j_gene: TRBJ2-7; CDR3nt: TGTGCCAGCAGCCAAGCCGGGACAGGGGGCCTCGAGCAGTACTTC; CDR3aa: CASSQAGTGGLEQYF
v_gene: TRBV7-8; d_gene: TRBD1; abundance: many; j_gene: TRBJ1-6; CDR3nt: TGTGCCAGCAGCTTAGAGACAGGGGGTAATTCACCCCTCCACTTT; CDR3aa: CASSLETGGNSPLHF
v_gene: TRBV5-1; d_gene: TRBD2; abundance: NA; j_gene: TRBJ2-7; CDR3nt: TGCGCCAGCAGCTTGGGGCGGGGGATCGCCTACGAGCAGTACTTC; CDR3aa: CASSLGRGIAYEQYF
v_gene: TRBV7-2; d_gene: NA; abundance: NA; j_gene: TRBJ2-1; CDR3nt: TGTGCCAGCAGCACGAACTTGGGGGGCGGCTCCTACAATGAGCAGTTCTTC; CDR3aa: CASSTNLGGGSYNEQFF
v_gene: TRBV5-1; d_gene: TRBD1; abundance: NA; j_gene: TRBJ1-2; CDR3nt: TGCGCCAGCAGCTTAGGGACAGGGGGCCCGTTTAACTATGGCTACACCTTC; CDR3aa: CASSLGTGGPFNYGYTF
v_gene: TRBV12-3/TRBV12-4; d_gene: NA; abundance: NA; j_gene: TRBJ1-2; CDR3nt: TGTGCCAGCAGTTTGTGGGGTGGCTACACCTTC; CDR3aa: CASSLWGGYTF
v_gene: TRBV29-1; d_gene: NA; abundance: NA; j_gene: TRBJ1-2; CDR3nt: TGCAGCGTTGAAGATCGGGCAGCCCTCTATGGCTACACCTTC; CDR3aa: CSVEDRAALYGYTF
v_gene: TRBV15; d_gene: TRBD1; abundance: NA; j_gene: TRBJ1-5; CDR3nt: TGTGCCACCAGCAGACGGACAGGGGGAATAAGTCAGCCCCAGCATTTT; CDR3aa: CATSRRTGGISQPQHF
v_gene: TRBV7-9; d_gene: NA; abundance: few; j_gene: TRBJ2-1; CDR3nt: TGTGCCAGCAGCCTCCTAGGACTGGGGGCCTACAATGAGCAGTTCTTC; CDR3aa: CASSLLGLGAYNEQFF
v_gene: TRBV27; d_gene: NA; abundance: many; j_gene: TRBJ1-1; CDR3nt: TGTGCCAGCAGTTCTGCAACAGGGAACACTGAAGCTTTCTTT; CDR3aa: CASSSATGNTEAFF
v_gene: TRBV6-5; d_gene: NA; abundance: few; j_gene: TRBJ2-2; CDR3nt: TGTGCCAGCAGTTACCGTCCGCGCACCGGGGAGCTGTTTTTT; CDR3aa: CASSYRPRTGELFF
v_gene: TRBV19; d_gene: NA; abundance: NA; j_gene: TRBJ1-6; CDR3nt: TGTGCCACCACCTCCAGGGGAGGAAATTCACCTCTCCACTTT; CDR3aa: CATTSRGGNSPLHF
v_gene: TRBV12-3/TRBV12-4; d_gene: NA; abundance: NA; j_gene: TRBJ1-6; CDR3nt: TGTGCCAGCAGCGCAGCAGGGGATGGTTCACCCCTCCACTTT; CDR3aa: CASSAAGDGSPLHF
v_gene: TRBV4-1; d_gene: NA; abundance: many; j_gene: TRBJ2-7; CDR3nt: TGCGCCAGCAGCCAACCCATCCCCCCCGGGACGAAGCCTTCACTCTACGAGCAGTACTTC; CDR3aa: CASSQPIPPGTKPSLYEQYF
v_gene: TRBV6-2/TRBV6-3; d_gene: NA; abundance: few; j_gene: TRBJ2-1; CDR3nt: TGTGCCAGCAGTTACCCCGCCGGGTTACTCAATGAGCAGTTCTTC; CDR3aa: CASSYPAGLLNEQFF
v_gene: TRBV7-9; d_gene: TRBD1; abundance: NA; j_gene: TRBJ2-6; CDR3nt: TGTGCCAGCAGCTCTAGGACAGGGGGCTTTGGGGCCAACGTCCTGACTTTC; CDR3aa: CASSSRTGGFGANVLTF
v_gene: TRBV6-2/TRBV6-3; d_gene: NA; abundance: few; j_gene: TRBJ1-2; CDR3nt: TGTGCCAGCACTCCGCCGCCATTTGGCTATGGCTACACCTTC; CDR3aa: CASTPPPFGYGYTF
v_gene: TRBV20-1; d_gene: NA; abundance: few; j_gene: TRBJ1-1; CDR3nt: TGCAGTGCTAGAGATCCGCAGGTGGCTGGAAACACTGAAGCTTTCTTT; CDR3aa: CSARDPQVAGNTEAFF